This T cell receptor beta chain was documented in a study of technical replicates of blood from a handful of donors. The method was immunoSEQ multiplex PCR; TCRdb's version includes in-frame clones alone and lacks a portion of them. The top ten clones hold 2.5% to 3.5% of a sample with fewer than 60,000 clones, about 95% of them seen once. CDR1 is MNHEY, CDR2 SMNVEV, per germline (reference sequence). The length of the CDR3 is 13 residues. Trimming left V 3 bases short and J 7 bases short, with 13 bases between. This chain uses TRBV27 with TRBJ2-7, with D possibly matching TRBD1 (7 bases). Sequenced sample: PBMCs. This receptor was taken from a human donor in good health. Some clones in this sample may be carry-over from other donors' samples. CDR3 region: CASSFRRGEEQYF. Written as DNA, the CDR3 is TGTGCCAGCAGTTTTCGCAGGGGGGAAGAGCAGTACTTC.